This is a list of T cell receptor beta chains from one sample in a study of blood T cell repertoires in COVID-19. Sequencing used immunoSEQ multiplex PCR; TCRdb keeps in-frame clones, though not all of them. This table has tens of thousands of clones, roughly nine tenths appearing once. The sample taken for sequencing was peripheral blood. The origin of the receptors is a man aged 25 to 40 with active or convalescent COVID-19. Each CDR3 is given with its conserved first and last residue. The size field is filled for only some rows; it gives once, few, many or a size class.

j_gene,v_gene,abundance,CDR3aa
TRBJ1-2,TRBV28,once,CASSFNSYGYTF
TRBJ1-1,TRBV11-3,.,CASSRRQGYNTEAFF
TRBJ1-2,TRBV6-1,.,CASREGGGRRYYGYTF
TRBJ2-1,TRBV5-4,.,CASTPGGRVLSYNEQFF
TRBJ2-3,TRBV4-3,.,CASSQDLGGRFTDTQYF
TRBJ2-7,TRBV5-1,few,CASSLGGYEQYF
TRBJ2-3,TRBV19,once,CASSIAAGTDTQYF
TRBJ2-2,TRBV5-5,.,CASSTWGDTGELFF
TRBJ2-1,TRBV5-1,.,CASSLGYSGGASYEQFF
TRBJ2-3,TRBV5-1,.,CASSYPGRGGTDTQYF
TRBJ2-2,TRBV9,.,CASSASDLTVLFF
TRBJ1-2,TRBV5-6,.,CASSWRQGIYGYTF
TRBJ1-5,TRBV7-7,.,CASSSRGRDYYQPQHF
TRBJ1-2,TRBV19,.,CASRFEGSANYGYTF
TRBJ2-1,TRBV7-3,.,CASSLGTGVLNEQFF
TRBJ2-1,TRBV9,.,CASSVAFASGAYNEQFF
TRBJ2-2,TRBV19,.,CASSMGQGNPGELFF
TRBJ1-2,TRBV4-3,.,CASSPGTGFYGYTF
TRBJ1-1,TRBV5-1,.,CASADSMNTEAFF
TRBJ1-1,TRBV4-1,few,CASSQAGTGSVRTEAFF
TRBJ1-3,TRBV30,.,CAWSAGKNSGNTIYF
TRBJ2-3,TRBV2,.,CASSREAGPTDTQYF
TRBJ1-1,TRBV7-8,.,CASSQGPGAFF
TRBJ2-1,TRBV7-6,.,CASSLDRRGGHNEQFF
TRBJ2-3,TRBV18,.,CASSPAVYDTDTQYF
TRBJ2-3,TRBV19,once,CASSPTGSTDTQYF
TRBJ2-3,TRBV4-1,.,CASSPPEAWDTQYF
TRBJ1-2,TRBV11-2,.,CASSTTVNYGYTF
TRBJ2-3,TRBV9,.,CASSVNAPGTVFTDTQYF
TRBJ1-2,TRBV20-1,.,CSASPNYGYTF
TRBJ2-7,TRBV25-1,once,CASSPGQGIDEQYF
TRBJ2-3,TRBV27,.,CASSLALAGGQLDTQYF
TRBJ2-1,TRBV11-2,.,CASSSPSGLTYNEQFF
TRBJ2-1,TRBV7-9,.,CASSETGGSYNEQFF
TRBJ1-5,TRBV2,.,CASALVPPSNQPQHF
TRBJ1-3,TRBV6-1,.,CASSEEQGLGNTIYF
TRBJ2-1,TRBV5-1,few,CASRFYGQGAVTSYNEQFF